Listed below are T cell receptor beta chains from one sample, sequenced in a study of T cell responses to AZD1222 COVID-19 vaccine. Only in-frame clones appear in the TCRdb table, and some are missing; sequencing was by immunoSEQ multiplex PCR. This sample yields more than 100,000 clones, of which 87% are seen a single time; around 9.4% belongs to the top ten. The specimen comprised peripheral blood, sampled on day 0 of AZD1222 vaccination. The receptors stem from an adult in good health. CDR3s include the opening cysteine and the closing phenylalanine or tryptophan. D genes are given only for firm matches. Size is omitted from some rows. Given values are once, few, many or a class for expanded clones.

V gene,J gene,CDR3 length,clone size,D gene,CDR3 DNA,CDR3 protein
TRBV19,TRBJ2-2,15,-,TRBD2,TGTGCCAGTAGATCTGGACTAGTAGGGTCCGGGGAGCTGTTTTTT,CASRSGLVGSGELFF
TRBV24-1,TRBJ2-1,16,-,-,TGTGCCACCAGTGACCCCACTCGGACAGCGCCTTACCGGCAGTTCTTC,CATSDPTRTAPYRQFF
TRBV7-9,TRBJ2-1,14,-,TRBD2,TGTGCCAGCCGAACTAGCGGGACAAGCAGGGAGCAGTTCTTC,CASRTSGTSREQFF
TRBV4-1,TRBJ2-7,20,-,TRBD2,TGCGCCAGCAGCCAATTGCAGCGGAGCGGACTAGCGGGTTACTCCTACGAGCAGTACTTC,CASSQLQRSGLAGYSYEQYF
TRBV7-2,TRBJ2-3,15,-,-,TGTGCCAGCAGCTTATTCCGTTCGGATACAGATACGCAGTATTTT,CASSLFRSDTDTQYF
TRBV27,TRBJ2-4,17,-,TRBD1,TGTGCCAGCAGTAGCCCCAGGGGGTTTCTGGCCAAAAACATTCAGTACTTC,CASSSPRGFLAKNIQYF
TRBV11-2,TRBJ2-1,13,-,TRBD2,TGTGCCAGCTTAAGCGGGGGCCCCGGGGAGCAGTTCTTC,CASLSGGPGEQFF
TRBV27,TRBJ2-7,14,-,TRBD1,TGTGCCAGCAGTTTATCCGGGCAGGGGGCCGAGCAGTACTTC,CASSLSGQGAEQYF
TRBV6-5,TRBJ1-2,13,few,TRBD1,TGTGCCAGCAGCGTACAGGGGGCGGGAGGCTACACCTTC,CASSVQGAGGYTF
TRBV5-1,TRBJ2-7,15,-,-,TGCGCCAGCAGCTTGTCGGGGGACCTCCCCAACGAGCAGTACTTC,CASSLSGDLPNEQYF
TRBV29-1,TRBJ1-3,13,-,TRBD1,TGCGGAACAGGGGATAGCTCTGGAAACACCATATATTTT,CGTGDSSGNTIYF
TRBV19,TRBJ1-4,14,-,TRBD1,TGTGCCAGTGCACCGGGACAGGGGTATGAAAAACTGTTTTTT,CASAPGQGYEKLFF
TRBV5-6,TRBJ1-2,12,-,-,TGTGCCAGCAGCGAGGGCCTATATGGCTACACCTTC,CASSEGLYGYTF
TRBV27,TRBJ2-5,14,once,-,TGTGCCAGCAGTTGGGTCGGTGGGTCAGAGACCCAGTACTTC,CASSWVGGSETQYF
TRBV30,TRBJ2-3,14,-,-,TGTGCCTGGAGTGATGGCAGTAGCACAGATACGCAGTATTTT,CAWSDGSSTDTQYF
TRBV28,TRBJ2-7,14,-,TRBD1,TGTGCCAGCAGTTTACCGGGACAGGGTTACGAGCAGTACTTC,CASSLPGQGYEQYF
TRBV29-1,TRBJ2-7,13,-,TRBD2,TGCAGCGTTCGGACTAGCGGACCCTACGAGCAGTACTTC,CSVRTSGPYEQYF
TRBV24-1,TRBJ2-1,15,-,-,TGTGCCACCAGTGATCGGCCTGGATTAGTCAATGAGCAGTTCTTC,CATSDRPGLVNEQFF
TRBV7-9,TRBJ2-7,16,-,TRBD1,TGTGCCAGTTCCCTGGGACAGGGGGCAATAGAGGACGAGCAGTACTTC,CASSLGQGAIEDEQYF
TRBV12-3/TRBV12-4,TRBJ2-6,13,once,-,TGTGCCAGCAGTTTTTCCGGGGCCAACGTCCTGACTTTC,CASSFSGANVLTF
TRBV9,TRBJ2-5,15,once,TRBD1,TGTGCCAGCAGCGTGGGGACAGGGGGCCGGGAGACCCAGTACTTC,CASSVGTGGRETQYF
TRBV7-6,TRBJ1-5,17,-,-,TGTGCCAGCAGCTTGATTGGGAGGCAGGGCAGCAATCAGCCCCAGCATTTT,CASSLIGRQGSNQPQHF
TRBV12-3/TRBV12-4,TRBJ1-1,13,-,-,TGTGCCAGCAGCGACGAGGGCGGCACTGAAGCTTTCTTT,CASSDEGGTEAFF
TRBV11-3,TRBJ2-3,14,-,-,TGTGCCAGCAGCCCTCAGGGGGGGAGGGATACGCAGTATTTT,CASSPQGGRDTQYF
TRBV19,TRBJ2-4,17,-,TRBD2,TGTGCCAGTAGTTATGGACTAGCGGGAGTTTGGGAAAACATTCAGTACTTC,CASSYGLAGVWENIQYF
TRBV9,TRBJ2-2,15,-,-,TGTGCCAGCAGCGTAGTAGGGTCGGACACCGGGGAGCTGTTTTTT,CASSVVGSDTGELFF
TRBV9,TRBJ2-3,13,few,TRBD2,TGTGCCAGCAGCGGGACTAGTGTAGATACGCAGTATTTT,CASSGTSVDTQYF
TRBV29-1,TRBJ1-4,14,few,TRBD1,TGCAGCGTTGCTCTGACAGGGAGTAATGAAAAACTGTTTTTT,CSVALTGSNEKLFF
TRBV5-1,TRBJ1-1,14,-,TRBD1,TGCGCCAGCAGCTACAGGGGACGAGGGACTGAAGCTTTCTTT,CASSYRGRGTEAFF
TRBV19,TRBJ2-1,16,-,-,TGTGCCAGTAGTCCCCGAGGCAGGACAACCACCAATGAGCAGTTCTTC,CASSPRGRTTTNEQFF
TRBV5-4,TRBJ2-5,14,-,TRBD2,TGTGCCAGCAGCTTTGCGGGAGGACGGGAGACCCAGTACTTC,CASSFAGGRETQYF
TRBV10-3,TRBJ1-5,17,-,-,TGTGCCATCAGTGCGGGCAGGGTCGACGATAGCAATCAGCCCCAGCATTTT,CAISAGRVDDSNQPQHF
TRBV24-1,TRBJ1-1,13,-,TRBD1,TGTGCCACCAGTGATACAGGGGACACTGAAGCTTTCTTT,CATSDTGDTEAFF
TRBV5-1,TRBJ2-7,13,-,-,TGCGCCAGCAGCTCTCTGAGCTCCTACGAGCAGTACTTC,CASSSLSSYEQYF
TRBV7-2,TRBJ1-5,17,-,TRBD1,TGTGCCAGCAGCTCTAGTGGGGGGACAGGGGGATGGCAGCCCCAGCATTTT,CASSSSGGTGGWQPQHF
TRBV19,TRBJ1-2,13,-,-,TGTGCCAGTACAGACAGGAACTTCTATGGCTACACCTTC,CASTDRNFYGYTF
TRBV6-5,TRBJ1-2,13,-,-,TGTGCCAGCCGATCGGACGGGAACTATGGCTACACCTTC,CASRSDGNYGYTF
TRBV9,TRBJ2-2,13,-,-,TGTGCCAGCAGCGTAGATGGCACCGGGGAGCTGTTTTTT,CASSVDGTGELFF
TRBV15,TRBJ2-3,16,-,TRBD1,TGTGCCACCAGCAGAGATCAGAGGACAGGGGTGGATACGCAGTATTTT,CATSRDQRTGVDTQYF
TRBV18,TRBJ2-1,13,-,-,TGTGCCAGCTCCAGTCCCCTTGTCGATGAGCAGTTCTTC,CASSSPLVDEQFF
TRBV7-2,TRBJ1-3,13,-,-,TGTGCCAGCAGCTTCAGAGATGGAAACACCATATATTTT,CASSFRDGNTIYF
TRBV11-2,TRBJ2-1,18,-,-,TGTGCCAGCAGCCACCCCGGGGCTATCCCTTTCCGGCGCAATGAGCAGTTCTTC,CASSHPGAIPFRRNEQFF
TRBV7-3,TRBJ2-1,15,once,TRBD2,TGTGCCAGCAGTCCAGGGACTAGCTTTATAAATGAGCAGTTCTTC,CASSPGTSFINEQFF
TRBV6-5,TRBJ1-1,13,-,-,TGTGCCAGCAGTTACGCGGGACAACCTGAAGCTTTCTTT,CASSYAGQPEAFF
TRBV6-5,TRBJ2-5,15,-,-,TGTGCCAGCAGTTACGGCGGGGACGCTCAAGAGACCCAGTACTTC,CASSYGGDAQETQYF
TRBV5-4,TRBJ2-2,15,-,-,TGTGCCAGCAGCCCCAGGGACTCCGTCACCGGGGAGCTGTTTTTT,CASSPRDSVTGELFF
TRBV3-1/TRBV3-2,TRBJ2-7,15,-,-,TGTGCCAGCAGCCAAGATCACAGGGCATTCTACGAGCAGTACTTC,CASSQDHRAFYEQYF
TRBV6-5,TRBJ2-7,14,-,TRBD1,TGTGCCAGCAGTAGGACAGGGGAATCCTACGAGCAGTACTTC,CASSRTGESYEQYF
TRBV5-1,TRBJ1-2,15,-,TRBD1,TGCGCCAGCAGCTGGGGGACAGGAGAGGGCTATGGCTACACCTTC,CASSWGTGEGYGYTF
TRBV12-3/TRBV12-4,TRBJ2-7,13,-,-,TGTGCCAGCAGATTGGGCCGAACCTACGAGCAGTACTTC,CASRLGRTYEQYF
TRBV11-3,TRBJ1-1,14,-,TRBD1,TGTGCCAGCAGCCCCGGACAGGGGGGCACTGAAGCTTTCTTT,CASSPGQGGTEAFF
TRBV18,TRBJ2-2,12,-,-,TGTGCCAGCTCACCACCGTCCGGGGAGCTGTTTTTT,CASSPPSGELFF